These 22 T cell receptor beta chains share one sample of origin, sequenced in a study of Graves' ophthalmopathy and Graves' hyperthyroidism. As the template, RNA transcripts were used to amplify TCR beta CDR3 regions. An opening RT-PCR round employed HTBI primers and preceded a second-round multiplex PCR. TCRdb re-called the multiplex PCR reads with MiXCR, one entry per CDR3 protein. The sample contains approximately 410,000 distinct CDR3 sequences, about 16% of which appear only once. The material sequenced was peripheral blood. The receptors stem from a woman under 30 with stable Graves' hyperthyroidism.

At least ten counts were recorded for this clonotype. The chain carries TRBV6-1 and TRBJ1-5, with D maybe TRBD1 (5 bases). Germline-derived CDR1 and CDR2 are MNHNS and SASEGT. V was cut by 1 base and J by 2 bases, with 9 bases left in between. The CDR3 has 15 residues. This CDR3 reads CASSEEGIGNQPQHF. CDR3 sequence (DNA): TGTGCCAGCAGTGAAGAGGGGATAGGCAATCAGCCCCAGCATTTT.

At least ten counts were recorded for this clonotype. CDR3 sequence: CASRSQVYEQYF. The DNA of the CDR3 is TGCGCCAGCAGATCACAGGTCTACGAGCAGTACTTC. The rearrangement links TRBV5-1 to TRBJ2-7; TRBD1 might be the D (5 bases). V lost 5 bases, J lost 3 bases, and 9 bases lay in between. The CDR3 extends over 12 amino acids. Germline CDR1 SGHRS, CDR2 YFSETQ.

This clonotype was counted between two and nine times. V gene TRBV7-2 combines with J gene TRBJ1-6; D unresolved. Trimming removed 3 bases from V and 3 bases from J, with 15 bases in between. This CDR3 is 17 amino acids long. Per the germline V gene, CDR1 is SGHTA and CDR2 is FQGNSA. In nucleotides, the CDR3 is TGTGCCAGCAGCTTTCCCATCCGGCAGGTCTATAATTCACCCCTCCACTTT. It codes for CASSFPIRQVYNSPLHF.

Ten or more counts support this clonotype. The genes are TRBV20-1 and TRBJ1-2; no definite D call. The CDR3 spans 12 residues. The V gene lost 1 base and the J gene lost 5 bases, with 8 bases spanning the gap. Germline values: CDR1 DFQATT, CDR2 SNEGSKA (reference sequence). The CDR3 bases are TGCAGTGCTAGAGCACCCGTGTATGGCTACACCTTC. Protein sequence: CSARAPVYGYTF.

The chain joins TRBV7-2 to TRBJ2-5; D could derive from TRBD1 or TRBD2 (5 bases each). Germline V gene lookup returns CDR1 SGHTA and CDR2 FQGNSA. V was trimmed by 5 bases and J by 4 bases, leaving 11 bases between them. CDR3 length: 13 residues. CDR3 sequence reads: CASSQWDRETQYF. The CDR3 DNA is TGTGCCAGCAGCCAATGGGACCGAGAGACCCAGTACTTC.

This clonotype was detected ten times or more. This chain links TRBV6-5 with TRBJ1-2; a weak D match, TRBD1 (5 bases). CDR1 and CDR2 (germline): MNHEY, SVGAGI. Deletions cut 2 bases from V and 8 bases from J, with 15 bases between. The CDR3 runs 14 residues. CDR3 coding DNA: TGTGCCAGCAGTTACCTGGGCAGGGCGGAAGGCTACACCTTC. Translation gives CASSYLGRAEGYTF.

This clonotype was detected many times. This chain joins TRBV11-2 and TRBJ2-7, with D possibly matching TRBD1 (7 bases). The CDR3 runs 14 residues. Germline assignment: CDR1 SGHAT and CDR2 FQNNGV. V was clipped by 4 bases and J by 3 bases, with 13 bases between them. The CDR3 region is CASSSGDRGYEQYF. CDR3 nucleotide sequence: TGTGCCAGCAGCTCGGGGGACAGAGGCTACGAGCAGTACTTC. Full variable domain (missing parts from reference TRBV11-2 and TRBJ2-7): EAGVAQSPRYKIIEKRQSVAFWCNPISGHATLYWYQQILGQGPKLLIQFQNNGVVDDSQLPKDRFSAERLKGVDSTLKIQPAKLEDSAVYLCASSSGDRGYEQYFGPGTRLTVT.

This clonotype was observed at least ten times. The rearrangement uses TRBV5-1 and TRBJ1-4, with TRBD1 identical over 9 bases. Losses at the gene ends were 4 bases for V and 8 bases for J; bases not matched to a gene: 12. Germline V gives CDR1 SGHRS, CDR2 YFSETQ. This CDR3 contains 16 residues. CDR3 sequence: CASSEQGARKTEKLFF. CDR3 bases: TGCGCCAGCAGCGAACAGGGGGCCCGTAAAACAGAAAAACTGTTTTTT.

The sample holds many counts of this clonotype. In DNA form, the CDR3 reads TGCAGTGCTGCCCCCGGCAGTGCCTACGAGCAGTACTTC. The encoded protein is CSAAPGSAYEQYF. This chain joins TRBV20-1 and TRBJ2-7; the D is unclear. The ends were cut back, 5 bases at V and 2 bases at J, with 13 bases in the middle. Per the germline V gene, CDR1 is DFQATT and CDR2 is SNEGSKA (reference sequence). The CDR3 has 13 amino acids.

This clonotype occurred many times. V and J are TRBV6-1 and TRBJ2-5, with 8 positions matching TRBD1. Germline CDR1 is MNHNS and CDR2 is SASEGT. V gave up 2 bases and J gave up 5 bases; unmatched junction bases: 10. The CDR3 runs to 16 residues. The CDR3 reads CASSEFAGGAGETQYF. Written as DNA, the CDR3 is TGTGCCAGCAGTGAATTTGCAGGGGGCGCGGGCGAGACCCAGTACTTC.

This clonotype was seen many times. The chain has TRBV4-1 and TRBJ2-7, with D perhaps TRBD1 (6 bases). V was shortened by 3 bases and J by 7 bases, with 16 bases between the two germline ends. The CDR3 is 14 residues long. CDR1 and CDR2 from the germline V gene are MGHRA and YSYEKL. In DNA, the CDR3 is TGCGCCAGCAGCCAGCCGGGACACCGCCTGGAGCAGTACTTC. This gives the protein CASSQPGHRLEQYF.

This clonotype was seen many times. The rearrangement joins TRBV5-5 to TRBJ1-2; weak D call: TRBD1 (6 bases). The germline V gene has CDR1 SGHKS and CDR2 YYEKEE (reference sequence). V was clipped by 1 base and J by 4 bases, with 14 bases between them. CDR3 length equals 15 residues. The CDR3 loop is CASSLRGRGSYGYTF. The CDR3 DNA follows: TGTGCCAGCAGCTTGCGGGGCAGGGGTTCCTATGGCTACACCTTC.

Only a few counts were recorded for this clonotype. A read error may be the cause here, since a much bigger clone is one base away. The J gene is TRBJ2-7, the V gene TRBV25-1; the match to TRBD2 covers 7 bases. V dropped 10 bases and J dropped 2; count of bases not matched to a gene: 5. Germline CDR1 MGHDK, CDR2 SYGVNS. This CDR3 is built from 12 residues. The CDR3 is CAIAGRAYEQYF. The CDR3 DNA reads as TGTGCCATAGCGGGCAGAGCCTACGAGCAGTACTTC.

This clonotype showed up many times. The rearrangement uses TRBV7-2 and TRBJ2-5; perhaps TRBD2 as D (6 bases). The CDR3 is 15 residues long. Per the germline V gene, CDR1 is SGHTA and CDR2 is FQGNSA. Trimming left V 3 bases short and J 7 bases short, with 18 bases between. The DNA for the CDR3 is TGTGCCAGCAGCTTGTCCGTGCGCGGGGCGGGGACCCAGTACTTC. Amino acid sequence: CASSLSVRGAGTQYF.

This clonotype was observed a few times. A much larger clone sits a single nucleotide away, making a read error possible. This CDR3 reads CASISRIHLTMGFTF. In nucleotides, the CDR3 is TGTGCCAGCATCTCCAGGATTCACCTAACTATGGGCTTCACCTTC. The chain is built from TRBV7-2 and TRBJ1-2, with D unclear. This CDR3 is 15 amino acids long. Germline V gene sequence: CDR1 SGHTA, CDR2 FQGNSA. Looking up the rest from reference TRBV7-2 and TRBJ1-2 gives the full variable domain: GAGVSQSPSNKVTEKGKDVELRCDPISGHTALYWYRQSLGQGLEFLIYFQGNSAPDKSGLPSDRFSAERTGGSVSTLTIQRTQQEDSAVYLCASISRIHLTMGFTFGSGTRLTVV.

This clonotype was counted ten times or more. The CDR3 sequence: CATSRGALRAQHF. The CDR3 region has the DNA TGTGCCACCAGCAGAGGAGCGCTCAGGGCCCAGCATTTT. The rearrangement links TRBV15 to TRBJ1-5; D might be TRBD1 (5 bases). Between the trimmed V and J ends, which lost 1 base and 11 bases, there was a span of 12 bases. From germline, CDR1 is LNHNV and CDR2 YYDKDF (reference sequence). The CDR3 covers 13 residues. Together with reference TRBV15 and TRBJ1-5, the CDR3 gives the full variable domain: DAMVIQNPRYQVTQFGKPVTLSCSQTLNHNVMYWYQQKSSQAPKLLFHYYDKDFNNEADTPDNFQSRRPNTSFCFLDIRSPGLGDTAMYLCATSRGALRAQHFGDGTRLSIL.

The gene calls are TRBV29-1 and TRBJ2-7; D not certain. The CDR3 runs 13 residues. Germline CDR1 SQVTM, CDR2 ANQGSEA. The germline V and J ends were trimmed by 4 bases and 4 bases, with 14 bases remaining between them. The CDR3 nucleotides are TGCAGCGTTGTGAGAGTGAGCGAGTACGAGCAGTACTTC. This encodes CSVVRVSEYEQYF.

This clonotype was counted ten times or more. The CDR3 region has the DNA TGCGCCAGCAGCTTGGGTGGACTAGCGGGGGGTTTAGAGACCCAGTACTTC. Amino acids: CASSLGGLAGGLETQYF. V usage is TRBV5-1 and J usage is TRBJ2-5, with 14 bases matching TRBD2. The CDR3 consists of 17 residues. V lost 0 bases, J lost 4 bases, and 5 bases stayed unmatched. Germline CDR1 reads SGHRS; CDR2 reads YFSETQ.

This clonotype was counted many times. The chain is built from TRBV19 and TRBJ2-6; D not resolved. Germline V lookup: CDR1 LNHDA, CDR2 SQIVND (reference sequence). Trimming left V 2 bases short and J 1 base short, with 6 bases between. The CDR3 is 15 amino acids. The CDR3 DNA follows: TGTGCCAGTAGTATATTCGGTTCTGGGGCCAACGTCCTGACTTTC. It encodes CASSIFGSGANVLTF.

Turning to this clonotype: A read error is possible here, since a much larger clone lies one base away. The chain has TRBV7-3 and TRBJ2-5; D may be TRBD2 (6 bases). The CDR3 contains 15 residues. Germline V CDR1 and CDR2: SGHTA, FQGTGA. The chain's CDR3 is CASSPQLGGQETKYF. The CDR3 nucleotides read TGTGCCAGCAGCCCCCAGTTGGGAGGCCAAGAGACCAAGTACTTC.

The chain couples TRBV6-2 or TRBV6-3 to TRBJ1-1, with D maybe TRBD1 (5 bases). From germline, CDR1 is MNHEY and CDR2 SVGEGT. The CDR3 spans 15 residues. V lost 6 bases, J lost 3 bases, and 17 bases lay in between. CDR3 protein: CASRGGARADTEAFF. The CDR3 coding sequence is TGTGCCAGCAGGGGAGGGGCTCGGGCGGACACTGAAGCTTTCTTT.

This clonotype was seen many times. The CDR3 sequence: CASSSGKSALSSYEQYF. The CDR3 DNA is TGTGCCAGCAGCTCGGGAAAGAGCGCTTTAAGCTCCTACGAGCAGTACTTC. The rearrangement uses TRBV11-2 and TRBJ2-7, with D possibly being TRBD2 (5 bases). The length of the CDR3 is 17 residues. CDR1 SGHAT and CDR2 FQNNGV come from the germline V gene. The ends were cut back, 4 bases at V and 0 bases at J, with 19 bases in the middle.